The T cell receptor (beta chain) described here comes from a study of siplizumab effects on memory and regulatory T cells. Clones were sequenced by immunoSEQ multiplex PCR, and TCRdb holds only the in-frame ones, with some missing. The sample yields 45,000 to 50,000 clones, less than 90% seen once. Sequenced input: naive CD8+ T cells sorted from blood. The clonotype originates from a human donor in good health.

For the CDR3, the DNA is TGCGCCAGCAGAACGGGACTGAACACTGAAGCTTTCTTT. Its protein is CASRTGLNTEAFF. The chain couples TRBV5-1 to TRBJ1-1; the D gene is possibly TRBD1 (5 bases). The germline V gene has CDR1 SGHRS and CDR2 YFSETQ. CDR3 size: 13 residues. Trimming left V 5 bases short and J 0 bases short, with 8 bases between.